The clone carrying this T cell receptor beta chain was recorded only once. The germline V gene encodes CDR1 MGHRA and CDR2 YSYEKL. V trimming: 1 base; J trimming: 4 bases; junction bases outside the gene matches: 8. The CDR3 is 16 residues long. Method: immunoSEQ multiplex PCR; TCRdb's copy keeps in-frame clones and lacks some. This sample has some 71,000 clones, with around 97% found just once. This sample was taken from a study of technical replicates of blood from several donors. What was sequenced was T cells isolated from PBMCs. This chain links TRBV4-1 with TRBJ2-7; 9 nucleotides agree with TRBD2. The source is a human donor in good health. CDR3 in amino acids: CASSQALAGGLYEQYF. The CDR3 DNA follows: TGCGCCAGCAGCCAAGCGCTCGCGGGAGGGCTTTACGAGCAGTACTTC.